This T cell receptor (beta chain) was observed in a study of CD8+ T cells in alopecia areata (dated by TCRdb to about 2018). Broadly, across the study: Treated patients were enrolled in an open-label pilot trial of oral tofacitinib, 5 to 10 mg twice daily, for moderate-to-severe alopecia areata. Biopsies were taken from tofacitinib-treated patients at baseline and at 4 and 24 weeks of treatment, and a later scalp biopsy was taken in several of the tofacitinib-treated patients. Clonality in the scalp was compared among normal scalp (n=4), patchy alopecia areata scalp (n=8), and alopecia totalis/universalis scalp (n=8). Human TCRbeta sequencing covered scalp tissue and sorted CD4+ and CD8+ peripheral blood T cells from patchy and totalis/universalis alopecia areata patients and healthy controls. The SALT score, which quantifies the percentage of affected scalp surface area, was used to measure disease severity in treated patients. In both human patients and the C3H/HeJ mouse model, the study applied high-throughput TCRbeta sequencing to look at T cell clonal expansion in alopecia areata. The RNA source kit depended on sample type: the PAXgene miRNA kit for fixed scalp, the miRNeasy kit for PBMCs, and the RNeasy kit for mouse skin. immunoSEQ multiplex PCR using 35 Vbeta forward primers and 13 Jbeta reverse primers was used to amplify TCRbeta CDR3 regions. Patients stayed on tofacitinib for 6 to 18 months and then had 6 months of follow-up off drug so that delayed response and recurrence could be assessed.

On this clone: The antigen this receptor binds is unknown. Base quality data are lacking; no much larger clone is found one base away.

What the authors observed across the whole study: Unlike mouse skin, which is dominated by gammadelta T cells, normal human skin has resident alphabeta T cells that are also sequenced, and this complicates analysis of the scalp TCR repertoire. With tofacitinib, both scalp clonality and the number of expanded CD8+ clones among the top 100 scalp clones went down significantly. Many expanded lesional clones were found to persist in scalp and blood during tofacitinib treatment, and relapse after treatment cessation may be partly explained by this persistence. Lesional scalp, especially in alopecia totalis/universalis, showed higher clonality and more expanded CD8+ clones than normal scalp, suggesting antigenic drive. The treated cohort was small, with a single nonresponder, so links between baseline CD8+ expansion and response need larger studies. TCR sequences shared between patients were less clear than in mice, possibly partly because of HLA diversity in the patient population.

Preparation of the library involved the immunoSEQ multiplex PCR assay. RNA was extracted from all samples and reverse transcribed into cDNA, which served as template for TCR sequencing. First-strand cDNA was synthesized with SuperScript III using a 2:1 mix of oligo-dT and random hexamers. A synthetic immune receptor repertoire was used to assess amplification bias, and residual bias was removed computationally. Per the authors' processing: Raw reads were preprocessed to remove errors, and CDR3 was defined according to IMGT conventions as the region from the conserved cysteine to phenylalanine. Clonality was computed as 1 minus the Shannon entropy, with the entropy normalized by log2 of the number of productive unique TCRs. CD4 or CD8 identity of scalp clones was inferred by cross-referencing scalp TCRbeta sequences with sorted blood CD4 and CD8 repertoires. TCRdb stores this immuneACCESS table with in-frame sequences only. Part of the clones is absent; in the studies checked, under half of the shortfall reflects unresolved V genes, and no reason is known for the rest. V, J and clone size are those of that table, while D and trimming were read from the DNA. In all, the sample holds fewer than 250,000 clones, and more than 55% of those were seen once. The biggest ten clones account for roughly 0.7% of the sample.

This specimen's time point label, per the study, means: around 4 weeks on oral tofacitinib. Explained via the paper, the treatment or condition label denotes: oral pan-JAK inhibitor, 5-10 mg twice daily. Lesional scalp punch biopsies and peripheral blood were obtained from alopecia areata patients. After PBMCs were isolated by density centrifugation and stained for CD3, CD4 and CD8, a FACSAria was used to sort CD4+ and CD8+ T cells. The germline V gene provides CDR1 SGHTA and CDR2 FQGTGA. Between the V and J ends, shortened by 3 bases and 7 bases respectively, the junction contains 9 bases. Reading from cysteine to phenylalanine, the CDR3 counts 12 amino acids. Left in the record is the CDR3 DNA by itself, 36 bases read in frame from the first base.

The receptor comes from a human donor with alopecia areata. Recombination linked TRBV7-3 to TRBJ1-1; perhaps TRBD1 is the D gene, with 5 bases matching. The sample consisted of CD4+ T cells sorted from blood, taken at week 4, from a patient treated with tofacitinib. In nucleotides, the sequence is TGTGCCAGCAGCTTTATGGGGGGTGAAGCTTTCTTT. It translates to CASSFMGGEAFF.